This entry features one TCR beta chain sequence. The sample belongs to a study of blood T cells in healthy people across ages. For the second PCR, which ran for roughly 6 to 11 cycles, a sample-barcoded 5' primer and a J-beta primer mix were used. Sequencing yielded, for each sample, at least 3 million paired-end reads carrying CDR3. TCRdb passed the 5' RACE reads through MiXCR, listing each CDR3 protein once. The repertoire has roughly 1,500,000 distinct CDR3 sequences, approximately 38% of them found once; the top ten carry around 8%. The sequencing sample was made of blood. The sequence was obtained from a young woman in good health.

The CDR3 spells CASSLTGKSGNTIYF. Written as DNA, the CDR3 is TGTGCCAGCAGTTTAACGGGGAAATCTGGAAACACCATATATTTT. The chain links TRBV12-3 or TRBV12-4 to TRBJ1-3; no clear D. Trimming left V 2 bases short and J 1 base short, with 9 bases between. The CDR3 runs to 15 residues.